A selection of T cell receptor beta chains follows, all from one sample in a study of blood T cell repertoires in COVID-19. Clones were read by immunoSEQ multiplex PCR, and TCRdb kept only the in-frame ones, dropping some. Here the sample spans 88,000 or so clones, more than 65% being singletons. Sequenced input: peripheral blood. These receptor sequences come from a man between 60 and 70 years old with acute or convalescent COVID-19. Both conserved end residues are part of each CDR3. A D gene is named only where the DNA matches it firmly. Where a row states a size, it is once, few, many or the class of an expanded clone; other rows omit it.

CDR3 length: 15
D gene: -
J gene: TRBJ1-5
V gene: TRBV7-2
clone size: -
CDR3 protein: CASSFGGDSNQPQHF
CDR3 DNA: TGTGCCAGCAGCTTTGGAGGGGATAGCAATCAGCCCCAGCATTTT

CDR3 length: 16
D gene: -
J gene: TRBJ1-2
V gene: TRBV15
clone size: -
CDR3 protein: CATSRGDNLPNYGYTF
CDR3 DNA: TGTGCCACCAGCAGAGGAGACAATCTACCTAACTATGGCTACACCTTC

CDR3 length: 11
D gene: -
J gene: TRBJ1-2
V gene: TRBV6-1
clone size: few
CDR3 protein: CASSEGSGYTF
CDR3 DNA: TGTGCCAGCAGTGAAGGGAGCGGCTACACCTTC

CDR3 length: 18
D gene: TRBD2
J gene: TRBJ2-5
V gene: TRBV3-1/TRBV3-2
clone size: -
CDR3 protein: CASSQGSTSGSRGETQYF
CDR3 DNA: TGTGCCAGCAGCCAAGGATCAACTAGCGGGAGTAGGGGAGAGACCCAGTACTTC

CDR3 length: 14
D gene: -
J gene: TRBJ1-1
V gene: TRBV15
clone size: -
CDR3 protein: CATSRNSGGTEAFF
CDR3 DNA: TGTGCCACCAGCAGAAATTCCGGGGGCACTGAAGCTTTCTTT

CDR3 length: 16
D gene: -
J gene: TRBJ1-2
V gene: TRBV4-2
clone size: -
CDR3 protein: CASSQDFTVKNYGYTF
CDR3 DNA: TGTGCCAGCAGCCAAGATTTCACAGTGAAGAACTATGGCTACACCTTC

CDR3 length: 15
D gene: -
J gene: TRBJ2-3
V gene: TRBV12-5
clone size: -
CDR3 protein: CASGSPSGGTDTQYF
CDR3 DNA: TGTGCTAGTGGTTCCCCATCAGGGGGCACAGATACGCAGTATTTT

CDR3 length: 17
D gene: TRBD2
J gene: TRBJ2-7
V gene: TRBV5-4
clone size: -
CDR3 protein: CASSFGEGARTSGTQYF
CDR3 DNA: TGTGCCAGCAGCTTTGGTGAGGGGGCGCGGACTAGCGGTACGCAGTACTTC

CDR3 length: 14
D gene: -
J gene: TRBJ1-1
V gene: TRBV21-1
clone size: -
CDR3 protein: CASSKNLGVRFAFF
CDR3 DNA: TGTGCCAGCAGCAAAAATCTGGGAGTCCGCTTCGCTTTCTTT

CDR3 length: 16
D gene: TRBD2
J gene: TRBJ2-7
V gene: TRBV15
clone size: medium-sized
CDR3 protein: CATSPLAGDLSYEQYF
CDR3 DNA: TGTGCCACCAGCCCTCTAGCGGGAGACCTCTCCTACGAGCAGTACTTC

CDR3 length: 15
D gene: -
J gene: TRBJ2-7
V gene: TRBV9
clone size: once
CDR3 protein: CASSVDWQGYYEQYF
CDR3 DNA: TGTGCCAGCAGCGTAGACTGGCAGGGGTACTACGAGCAGTACTTC

CDR3 length: 13
D gene: TRBD1
J gene: TRBJ2-3
V gene: TRBV19
clone size: -
CDR3 protein: CASGTGETDTQYF
CDR3 DNA: TGTGCCAGTGGGACAGGGGAAACAGATACGCAGTATTTT

CDR3 length: 16
D gene: -
J gene: TRBJ1-1
V gene: TRBV9
clone size: -
CDR3 protein: CASSEELGQSNTEAFF
CDR3 DNA: TGTGCCAGCAGCGAGGAGTTGGGGCAGTCTAACACTGAAGCTTTCTTT

CDR3 length: 17
D gene: TRBD2
J gene: TRBJ2-1
V gene: TRBV4-1
clone size: -
CDR3 protein: CASSQVHEAGLSNEQFF
CDR3 DNA: TGCGCCAGCAGCCAAGTTCACGAAGCGGGATTGTCAAATGAGCAGTTCTTC

CDR3 length: 13
D gene: TRBD2
J gene: TRBJ2-1
V gene: TRBV19
clone size: -
CDR3 protein: CASSTDLAGEQFF
CDR3 DNA: TGTGCCAGTAGTACCGACCTAGCGGGAGAGCAGTTCTTC

CDR3 length: 14
D gene: -
J gene: TRBJ2-1
V gene: TRBV4-3
clone size: -
CDR3 protein: CASSQERGSNEQFF
CDR3 DNA: TGCGCCAGCAGCCAAGAACGCGGGTCTAATGAGCAGTTCTTC

CDR3 length: 14
D gene: TRBD1
J gene: TRBJ1-5
V gene: TRBV7-9
clone size: once
CDR3 protein: CASSLRGQNQPQHF
CDR3 DNA: TGTGCCAGCAGCTTAAGGGGACAGAATCAGCCCCAGCATTTT